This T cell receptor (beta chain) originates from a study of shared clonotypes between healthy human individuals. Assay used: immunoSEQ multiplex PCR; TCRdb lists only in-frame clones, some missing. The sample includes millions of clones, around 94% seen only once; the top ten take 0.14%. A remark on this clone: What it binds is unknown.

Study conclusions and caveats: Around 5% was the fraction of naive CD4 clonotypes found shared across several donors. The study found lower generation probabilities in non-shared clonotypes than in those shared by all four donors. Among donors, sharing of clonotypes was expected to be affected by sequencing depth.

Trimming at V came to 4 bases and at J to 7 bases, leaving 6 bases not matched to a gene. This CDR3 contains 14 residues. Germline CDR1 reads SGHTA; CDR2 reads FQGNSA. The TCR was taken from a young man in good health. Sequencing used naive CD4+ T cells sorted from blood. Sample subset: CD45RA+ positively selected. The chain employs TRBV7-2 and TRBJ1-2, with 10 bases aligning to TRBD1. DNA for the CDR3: TGTGCCAGCAGCTCATGGACAGGGGGGTCTGGCTACACCTTC. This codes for CASSSWTGGSGYTF. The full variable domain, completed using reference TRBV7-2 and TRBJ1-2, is GAGVSQSPSNKVTEKGKDVELRCDPISGHTALYWYRQSLGQGLEFLIYFQGNSAPDKSGLPSDRFSAERTGGSVSTLTIQRTQQEDSAVYLCASSSWTGGSGYTFGSGTRLTVV.